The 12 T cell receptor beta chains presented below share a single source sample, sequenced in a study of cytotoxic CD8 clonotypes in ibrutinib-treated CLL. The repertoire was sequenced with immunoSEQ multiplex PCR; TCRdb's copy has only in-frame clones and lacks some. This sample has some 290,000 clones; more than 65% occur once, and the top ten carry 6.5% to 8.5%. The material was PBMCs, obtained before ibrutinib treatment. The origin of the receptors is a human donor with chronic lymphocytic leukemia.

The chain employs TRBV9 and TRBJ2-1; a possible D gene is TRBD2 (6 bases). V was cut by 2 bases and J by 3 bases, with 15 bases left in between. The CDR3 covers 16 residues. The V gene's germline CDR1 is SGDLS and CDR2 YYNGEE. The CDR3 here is CASSVLLDGGYNEQFF. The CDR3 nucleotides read TGTGCCAGCAGCGTGCTACTAGACGGGGGCTACAATGAGCAGTTCTTC.

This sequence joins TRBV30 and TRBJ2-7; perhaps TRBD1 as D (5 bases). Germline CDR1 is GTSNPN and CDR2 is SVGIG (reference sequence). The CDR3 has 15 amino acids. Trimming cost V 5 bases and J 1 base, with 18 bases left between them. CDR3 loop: CAWDANYRSSYEQYF. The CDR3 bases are TGTGCCTGGGATGCTAATTACAGGAGTTCCTACGAGCAGTACTTC.

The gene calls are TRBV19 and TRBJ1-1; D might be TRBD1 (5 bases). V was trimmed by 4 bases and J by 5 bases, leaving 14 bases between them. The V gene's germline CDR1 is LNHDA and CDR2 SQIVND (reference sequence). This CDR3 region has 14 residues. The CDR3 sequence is CASSSRQYHTEAFF. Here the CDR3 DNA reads TGTGCCAGTAGTAGCAGACAGTACCATACTGAAGCTTTCTTT.

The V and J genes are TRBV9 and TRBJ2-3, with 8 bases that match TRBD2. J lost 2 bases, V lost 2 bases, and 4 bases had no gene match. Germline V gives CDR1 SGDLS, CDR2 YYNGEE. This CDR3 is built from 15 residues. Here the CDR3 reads CASSVAGRATDTQYF. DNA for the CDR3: TGTGCCAGCAGCGTGGCCGGGAGGGCCACAGATACGCAGTATTTT.

The DNA for the CDR3 is TGTGCCACCAGCAGAGTCAGGGAGGGATTCTACAATGAGCAGTTCTTC. It encodes CATSRVREGFYNEQFF. The chain combines TRBV15 with TRBJ2-1; 7 bases agree with TRBD2. Trimming cost V 1 base and J 3 bases; bases outside gene matches: 6. Germline V CDR1 and CDR2: LNHNV, YYDKDF (reference sequence). The CDR3 has 16 residues.

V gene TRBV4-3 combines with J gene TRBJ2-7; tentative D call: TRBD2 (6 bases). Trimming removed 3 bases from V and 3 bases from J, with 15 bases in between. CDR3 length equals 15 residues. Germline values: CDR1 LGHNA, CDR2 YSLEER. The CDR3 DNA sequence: TGCGCCAGCAGCCAGACCCTAGCGACCTTCTACGAGCAGTACTTC. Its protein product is CASSQTLATFYEQYF.

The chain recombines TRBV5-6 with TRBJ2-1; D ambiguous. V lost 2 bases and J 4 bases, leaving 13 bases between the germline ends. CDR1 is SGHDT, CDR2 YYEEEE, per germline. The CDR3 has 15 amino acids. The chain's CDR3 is CASSFPIRNYNEQFF. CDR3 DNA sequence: TGTGCCAGCAGCTTCCCCATACGGAATTACAATGAGCAGTTCTTC.

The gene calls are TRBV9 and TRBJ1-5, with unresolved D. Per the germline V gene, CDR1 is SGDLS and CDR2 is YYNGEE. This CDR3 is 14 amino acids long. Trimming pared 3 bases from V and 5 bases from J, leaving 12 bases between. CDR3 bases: TGTGCCAGCAGCGCCCATGAGGGCGATCAGCCCCAGCATTTT. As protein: CASSAHEGDQPQHF.

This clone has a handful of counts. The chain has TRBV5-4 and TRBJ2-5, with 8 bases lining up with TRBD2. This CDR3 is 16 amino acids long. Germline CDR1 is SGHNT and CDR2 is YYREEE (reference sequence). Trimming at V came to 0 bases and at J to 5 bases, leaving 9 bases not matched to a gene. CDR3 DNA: TGTGCCAGCAGCTTGGTGCTAGCGGGTTTTATCGAGACCCAGTACTTC. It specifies CASSLVLAGFIETQYF.

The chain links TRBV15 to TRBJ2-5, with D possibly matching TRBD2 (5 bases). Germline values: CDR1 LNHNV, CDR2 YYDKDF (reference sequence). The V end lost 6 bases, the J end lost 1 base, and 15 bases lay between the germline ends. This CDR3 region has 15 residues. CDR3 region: CATRRVKGGQETQYF. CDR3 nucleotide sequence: TGTGCCACCAGGAGGGTTAAGGGCGGCCAAGAGACCCAGTACTTC.

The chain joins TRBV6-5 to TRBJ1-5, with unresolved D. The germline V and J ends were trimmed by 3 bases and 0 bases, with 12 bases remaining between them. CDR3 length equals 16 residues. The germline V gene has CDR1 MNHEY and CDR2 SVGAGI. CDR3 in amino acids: CASSYLTPYSNQPQHF. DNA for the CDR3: TGTGCCAGCAGTTATTTAACACCTTATAGCAATCAGCCCCAGCATTTT.

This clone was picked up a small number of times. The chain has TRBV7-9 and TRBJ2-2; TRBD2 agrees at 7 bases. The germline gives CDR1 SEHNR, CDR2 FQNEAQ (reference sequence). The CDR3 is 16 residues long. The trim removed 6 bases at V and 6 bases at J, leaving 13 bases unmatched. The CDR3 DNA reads TGTGCCAGCAGGGATTCCGGGACTATACATTCCGGGGAGCTGTTTTTT. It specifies CASRDSGTIHSGELFF.